This record concerns one TCR beta chain sequence. Antigen unknown. The data originate from a study of T cell responses to AZD1222 COVID-19 vaccine. Study-wide results and limits: Most donors were white British, females outnumbered males, and clonal diversity was possibly underestimated.

Measured with immunoSEQ multiplex PCR; TCRdb has only the in-frame clones, and not every one. This sample has about 97,000 clones, with roughly 88% found just once. Germline V gene sequence: CDR1 SGHKS, CDR2 YYEKEE (reference sequence). This CDR3 has 14 residues. V was cut by 0 bases and J by 9 bases, with 10 bases left in between. The sequence was collected from an adult in good health. The J gene is TRBJ1-6, the V gene TRBV5-5; D unresolved. Material: peripheral blood, obtained on day 0 of AZD1222 vaccination. DNA for the CDR3: TGTGCCAGCAGCTTGGCTGGGGTTGCTTCACCCCTCCACTTT. It codes for CASSLAGVASPLHF.